A single TCR beta chain is shown here with its context. The data originate from a study of blood T cell repertoires in COVID-19. Overall study context: Acute-phase and convalescent COVID-19 samples originated in the United States, Italy and Spain. PBMCs, B-cell-depleted T cells, or T cells were the source of the cDNA or gDNA that made up the material.

Per the original data handling: Quantification of nucleated cells was approximated via reference gene primer amplification. Some clones are missing from TCRdb's copy, which holds only in-frame ones; the method was immunoSEQ multiplex PCR. From that table come the V and J calls and clone size; the DNA was used to work out D and trimming. This table has 60,000 to 70,000 clones, about 91% appearing once. The ends were cut back, 7 bases at V and 1 base at J, with 10 bases in the middle. The CDR3 has 13 amino acids. Germline CDR1 MNHEY, CDR2 SVGAGI. This clonotype was obtained from a woman over 75 with active COVID-19. Sequenced material: peripheral blood. The chain is built from TRBV6-5 and TRBJ2-5; TRBD2 is a possible D gene (6 bases). In DNA form, the CDR3 reads TGTGCCAGCAAGCGGGCGGCCCAAGAGACCCAGTACTTC. This codes for CASKRAAQETQYF.